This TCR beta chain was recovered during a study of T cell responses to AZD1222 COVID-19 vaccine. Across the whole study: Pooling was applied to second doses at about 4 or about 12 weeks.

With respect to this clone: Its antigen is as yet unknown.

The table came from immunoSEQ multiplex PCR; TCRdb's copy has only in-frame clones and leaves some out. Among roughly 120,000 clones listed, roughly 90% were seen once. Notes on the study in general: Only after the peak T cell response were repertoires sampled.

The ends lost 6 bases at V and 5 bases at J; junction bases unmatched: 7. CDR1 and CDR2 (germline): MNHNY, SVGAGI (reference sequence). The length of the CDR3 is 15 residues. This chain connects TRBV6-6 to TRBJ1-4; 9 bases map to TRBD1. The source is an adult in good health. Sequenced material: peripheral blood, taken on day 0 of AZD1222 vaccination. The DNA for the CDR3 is TGTGCCAGCAGGTGGACAGGGGCGATCAATGAAAAACTGTTTTTT. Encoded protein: CASRWTGAINEKLFF.